One TCR beta chain is described in this entry. Its antigen is currently unknown. One junction end disagrees with the germline gene, perhaps due to a read error. This CDR3 is 12 amino acids long. The V gene's germline CDR1 is MNHNY and CDR2 SVGAGI (reference sequence). This entry belongs to a study of T cell responses to AZD1222 COVID-19 vaccine. General study results and limits: Mostly white British, mostly female donors; authors suggested clonal diversity may be underestimated. Spike-specific TCR depth and breadth grew after two AZD1222 doses. Baseline testing showed seropositivity in only a handful of AZD1222 recipients. The reported proportion of spike-specific TCRs targeting unmutated variant regions was nearly half.

Clones were sequenced by immunoSEQ multiplex PCR, and TCRdb holds only the in-frame ones, with some missing. The sample carries some 150,000 clones, approximately 88% recorded once. The chain joins TRBV6-6 to TRBJ2-5; D unclear. This receptor was taken from an adult in good health. Sequencing was performed on peripheral blood, taken on day 0 of MenACWY control vaccination. The CDR3: CASSSNQETQYF. Written as DNA, the CDR3 is TGTGCCAGCAGTTCAAATCAAGAGACCCAATACTTC.